The 5 T cell receptor beta chains listed next were all sequenced from one sample in a study of blood T cell repertoires in COVID-19. Only in-frame clones appear in the TCRdb table, and some are missing; sequencing was by immunoSEQ multiplex PCR. This table has 190,000 or so clones, around 87% appearing once. The sample consisted of peripheral blood. These receptors came from a woman under 30 who had recovered from COVID-19.

The rearrangement joins TRBV3-1 (or the pseudogene TRBV3-2) to TRBJ2-5, with 12 positions matching TRBD2. The CDR3 contains 17 residues. The junction had 10 bases not matched to a gene; V was cut back by 4 bases and J by 4 bases. Germline values: CDR1 LGHDT, CDR2 YNNKEL (reference sequence). The CDR3 spells CASSRASGGVLAETQYF. CDR3 coding DNA: TGTGCCAGCAGCCGGGCTAGCGGGGGGGTTCTAGCAGAGACCCAGTACTTC.

This chain uses TRBV7-8 with TRBJ2-3, with 7 bases lining up with TRBD1. V trimming: 4 bases; J trimming: 2 bases; junction bases outside the gene matches: 9. This CDR3 has 16 residues. CDR1 and CDR2 from the germline V gene are SGHVS and FQNEAQ. The CDR3 sequence: CASSSYGQASTDTQYF. The CDR3 bases are TGTGCCAGCAGCTCATACGGACAGGCCTCCACAGATACGCAGTATTTT. Full variable domain (outside the CDR3, taken from reference TRBV7-8 and TRBJ2-3): GAGVSQSPRYKVAKRGQDVALRCDPISGHVSLFWYQQALGQGPEFLTYFQNEAQLDKSGLPSDRFFAERPEGSVSTLKIQRTQQEDSAVYLCASSSYGQASTDTQYFGPGTRLTVL.

The chain joins TRBV6-5 to TRBJ1-2; no definite D call. Trimming cost V 7 bases and J 2 bases, with 14 bases left between them. This CDR3 has 14 amino acids. The V gene's germline CDR1 is MNHEY and CDR2 SVGAGI. The CDR3 DNA is TGTGCCAGCACCACTAGGTGGCAGAACTATGGCTACACCTTC. It encodes CASTTRWQNYGYTF.

The V call is TRBV11-2, the J call TRBJ2-1, with D perhaps matching TRBD1 (7 bases). The V end was cut by 4 bases, the J end by 10 bases, with 14 bases between. The CDR3 extends over 13 amino acids. CDR1 and CDR2 (germline): SGHAT, FQNNGV. DNA for the CDR3: TGTGCCAGCAGCTCCAGCAGGGGGGACGAGCAGTTCTTC. Residues: CASSSSRGDEQFF.

This chain links TRBV4-3 with TRBJ1-3; D is possibly TRBD1 (5 bases). The CDR3 totals 14 residues. V was pared by 4 bases and J by 3 bases, with 10 bases between. Germline V gene sequence: CDR1 LGHNA, CDR2 YSLEER. The CDR3 reads CASSPDIGGNTIYF. In nucleotides, the CDR3 is TGCGCCAGCAGCCCGGACATTGGTGGAAACACCATATATTTT.